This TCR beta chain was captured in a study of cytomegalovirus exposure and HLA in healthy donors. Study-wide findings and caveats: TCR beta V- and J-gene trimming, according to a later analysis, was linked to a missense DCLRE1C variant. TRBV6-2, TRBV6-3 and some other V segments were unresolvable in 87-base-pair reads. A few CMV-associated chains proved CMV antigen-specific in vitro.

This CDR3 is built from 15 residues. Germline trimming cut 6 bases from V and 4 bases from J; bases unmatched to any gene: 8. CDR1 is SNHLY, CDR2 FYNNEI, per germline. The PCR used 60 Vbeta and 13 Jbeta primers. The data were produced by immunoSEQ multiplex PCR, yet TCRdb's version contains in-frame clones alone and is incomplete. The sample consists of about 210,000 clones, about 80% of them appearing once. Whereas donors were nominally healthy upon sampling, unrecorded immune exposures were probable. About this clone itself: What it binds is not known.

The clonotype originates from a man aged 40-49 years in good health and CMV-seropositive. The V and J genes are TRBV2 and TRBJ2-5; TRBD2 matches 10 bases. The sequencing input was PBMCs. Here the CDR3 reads CASRLPSGRLETQYF. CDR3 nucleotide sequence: TGTGCCAGCAGGCTCCCTAGCGGGAGATTAGAGACCCAGTACTTC.